This T cell receptor beta chain comes out of a study of cytomegalovirus exposure and HLA in healthy donors. Across the study: A prior study identified some 100 million unique TCR beta sequences from some 180 million T cells.

Use of 60 Vbeta and 13 Jbeta primers characterized the PCR. Here immunoSEQ multiplex PCR was the method, and the copy in TCRdb shows in-frame clones only, minus some. Of about 110,000 clones listed, around 74% are singletons. This clone was detected a few times. This sequence may be a read error, since a much larger clone differs from it by one base. The sample consisted of PBMCs. The source is a man aged 30-40 years in good health and CMV-seropositive.

This CDR3 is CASSLDGTGVVEQYF. As DNA, the CDR3 is TGTGCCAGCAGCTTAGATGGGACAGGGGTGGTCGAGCAGTACTTC. The genes are TRBV5-6 and TRBJ2-7; 10 bases fit TRBD1. This CDR3 spans 15 amino acids. The V and J ends lost 2 bases and 6 bases, in that order; junction bases with no gene match: 8. CDR1 is SGHDT, CDR2 YYEEEE, per germline.